This T cell receptor (beta chain) was documented in a study of shared T cell receptors in the human thymus. Sequenced by immunoSEQ multiplex PCR; TCRdb stores in-frame clones only, minus some. The sample has hundreds of thousands of clones, 70% to 90% seen once; the top ten hold 0.0085% to 0.012%. V was shortened by 5 bases and J by 1 base, with 15 bases between the two germline ends. The CDR3 is made up of 16 amino acids. Germline-derived CDR1 and CDR2 are LNHNV and YYDKDF (reference sequence). Another study also made use of these data, one on human thymus T cells.

The specimen sequenced was thymocytes. The gene calls are TRBV15 and TRBJ2-4; perhaps TRBD2 as D (5 bases). This receptor was obtained from a boy under two years old with a congenital heart defect. The CDR3 reads CATSLKRAGAKNIQYF. The CDR3 nucleotides are TGTGCCACCAGCCTCAAAAGGGCGGGCGCCAAAAACATTCAGTACTTC. The complete variable domain, with remaining parts taken from reference TRBV15 and TRBJ2-4, reads DAMVIQNPRYQVTQFGKPVTLSCSQTLNHNVMYWYQQKSSQAPKLLFHYYDKDFNNEADTPDNFQSRRPNTSFCFLDIRSPGLGDTAMYLCATSLKRAGAKNIQYFGAGTRLSVL.